This is a list of T cell receptor beta chains from one sample in a study of blood T cell repertoires in COVID-19. Generated by immunoSEQ multiplex PCR, the TCRdb table keeps only in-frame clones and is missing some. The sample consists of approximately 300,000 clones, roughly 88% of them appearing once. Specimen: peripheral blood. Receptors originate from a woman aged 45-60 years with active or convalescent COVID-19. The CDR3 runs from the conserved cysteine through the conserved F or W. A D gene is named only where the DNA matches it firmly. Expanded clones get a size class; other rows say once, few or many, or leave the size out.

D gene: TRBD1; V gene: TRBV6-6; clone size: NA; J gene: TRBJ1-1; CDR3 DNA: TGTGCCAGCAGTAGAATTACAGGGGCAAACACTGAAGCTTTCTTT; CDR3 protein: CASSRITGANTEAFF
D gene: NA; V gene: TRBV4-1; clone size: many; J gene: TRBJ2-3; CDR3 DNA: TGCGCCAGCAGCCAAGCAATAGGAGGTGCAGATACGCAGTATTTT; CDR3 protein: CASSQAIGGADTQYF
D gene: TRBD1; V gene: TRBV11-2; clone size: NA; J gene: TRBJ1-5; CDR3 DNA: TGTGCCAGCAGCGCCGGGACAGTTAGCAATCAGCCCCAGCATTTT; CDR3 protein: CASSAGTVSNQPQHF
D gene: TRBD1; V gene: TRBV14; clone size: NA; J gene: TRBJ2-7; CDR3 DNA: TGTGCCAGCAGCCAAACACTTGGACAGGGGAAGTACGAGCAGTACTTC; CDR3 protein: CASSQTLGQGKYEQYF
D gene: NA; V gene: TRBV4-2; clone size: NA; J gene: TRBJ2-1; CDR3 DNA: TGTGCCAGCAGCCAAGGACTAGTTCGTGAGCAGTTCTTC; CDR3 protein: CASSQGLVREQFF
D gene: NA; V gene: TRBV5-1; clone size: NA; J gene: TRBJ2-7; CDR3 DNA: TGCGCCAGCAGCTTAGCCAGGGGACCCTACGAGCAGTACTTC; CDR3 protein: CASSLARGPYEQYF
D gene: NA; V gene: TRBV7-3; clone size: NA; J gene: TRBJ1-1; CDR3 DNA: TGTGCCAGCAGCTCAGGGGCAGGAACTGAAGCTTTCTTT; CDR3 protein: CASSSGAGTEAFF
D gene: TRBD2; V gene: TRBV25-1; clone size: NA; J gene: TRBJ2-7; CDR3 DNA: TGTGCCAGCAGTGCGACTAGCGGGGCCTACGAGCAGTACTTC; CDR3 protein: CASSATSGAYEQYF
D gene: TRBD1; V gene: TRBV4-2; clone size: NA; J gene: TRBJ1-2; CDR3 DNA: TGTGCCAGCAGCCAAGAGACAGGGGGAATTAGCTATGGCTACACCTTC; CDR3 protein: CASSQETGGISYGYTF
D gene: TRBD2; V gene: TRBV2; clone size: NA; J gene: TRBJ2-1; CDR3 DNA: TGTGCCAGCAGTGAATCTGGGAGGGCTGGGGCCAGTGAGCAGTTCTTC; CDR3 protein: CASSESGRAGASEQFF
D gene: TRBD1; V gene: TRBV6-5; clone size: NA; J gene: TRBJ1-3; CDR3 DNA: TGTGCCAGCAGTTACTCAGGGACAGGTACTGGAAACACCATATATTTT; CDR3 protein: CASSYSGTGTGNTIYF
D gene: NA; V gene: TRBV27; clone size: NA; J gene: TRBJ2-7; CDR3 DNA: TGTGCCAGCAGTTTAGACGCCCGGGGTTACGAGCAGTACTTC; CDR3 protein: CASSLDARGYEQYF
D gene: NA; V gene: TRBV24-1; clone size: NA; J gene: TRBJ1-4; CDR3 DNA: TGTGCCACCAGTGAAGGGGTTGTGACACAGAAGGGCCGTGGAAGTGAAAAACTGTTTTTT; CDR3 protein: CATSEGVVTQKGRGSEKLFF
D gene: TRBD1; V gene: TRBV19; clone size: NA; J gene: TRBJ2-2; CDR3 DNA: TGTGCCAGTAGTACGGCGACAGGGACCACCGGGGAGCTGTTTTTT; CDR3 protein: CASSTATGTTGELFF
D gene: TRBD2; V gene: TRBV6-2/TRBV6-3; clone size: NA; J gene: TRBJ2-1; CDR3 DNA: TGTGCCAGCAGTTTAGGGCGGGGGGCCTACAATGAGCAGTTCTTC; CDR3 protein: CASSLGRGAYNEQFF
D gene: NA; V gene: TRBV7-9; clone size: NA; J gene: TRBJ2-3; CDR3 DNA: TGTGCCAGCAGCTTGACAGCAGATACGCAGTATTTT; CDR3 protein: CASSLTADTQYF
D gene: NA; V gene: TRBV12-3/TRBV12-4; clone size: NA; J gene: TRBJ1-1; CDR3 DNA: TGTGCCAGCAGTTTCTTAGAGAACACTGAAGCTTTCTTT; CDR3 protein: CASSFLENTEAFF
D gene: TRBD1; V gene: TRBV23-1; clone size: NA; J gene: TRBJ1-3; CDR3 DNA: TGCGCCAGCAGTCAAATGGGCGGGACAGGGGGGACGAACACCATATATTTT; CDR3 protein: CASSQMGGTGGTNTIYF
D gene: TRBD1; V gene: TRBV7-2; clone size: NA; J gene: TRBJ2-7; CDR3 DNA: TGTGCCAGCAGCCCGGGACAGGGAATGGACGAGCAGTACTTC; CDR3 protein: CASSPGQGMDEQYF
D gene: NA; V gene: TRBV12-3/TRBV12-4; clone size: NA; J gene: TRBJ2-5; CDR3 DNA: TGTGCCAGCAGTTTAGGAGCGATTGAGACCCAGTACTTC; CDR3 protein: CASSLGAIETQYF
D gene: NA; V gene: TRBV5-1; clone size: NA; J gene: TRBJ1-1; CDR3 DNA: TGCGCCAGCAGCTTCCGGGGTGGGAACACTGAAGCTTTCTTT; CDR3 protein: CASSFRGGNTEAFF
D gene: NA; V gene: TRBV5-8; clone size: NA; J gene: TRBJ2-1; CDR3 DNA: TGTGCCAGCAGCTTGGAAGTCCGGCGGGAGCAGTTCTTC; CDR3 protein: CASSLEVRREQFF
D gene: TRBD2; V gene: TRBV9; clone size: NA; J gene: TRBJ2-2; CDR3 DNA: TGTGCCAGCAGCGTAGACGTGGGGGGACTACCCAAGGGCACCGGGGAGCTGTTTTTT; CDR3 protein: CASSVDVGGLPKGTGELFF
D gene: TRBD1; V gene: TRBV5-4; clone size: NA; J gene: TRBJ1-3; CDR3 DNA: TGTGCCAGCAGCTTGCAGGGGGTTGGAGGAAACACCATATATTTT; CDR3 protein: CASSLQGVGGNTIYF
D gene: NA; V gene: TRBV18; clone size: NA; J gene: TRBJ2-1; CDR3 DNA: TGTGCCAGCTCACCAGGAGTTTACAATGAGCAGTTCTTC; CDR3 protein: CASSPGVYNEQFF
D gene: NA; V gene: TRBV10-3; clone size: NA; J gene: TRBJ1-5; CDR3 DNA: TGTGCCATCAGTGCAGGAGGTAGCAATCAGCCCCAGCATTTT; CDR3 protein: CAISAGGSNQPQHF
D gene: NA; V gene: TRBV7-9; clone size: once; J gene: TRBJ2-7; CDR3 DNA: TGTGCCAGCAGCTTCCCTGGAGACTCCTACGAGCAGTACTTC; CDR3 protein: CASSFPGDSYEQYF
D gene: TRBD2; V gene: TRBV11-2; clone size: once; J gene: TRBJ2-1; CDR3 DNA: TGTGCCAGCAGCTTCCTAGCGGGGGGGATTGAGCAGTTCTTC; CDR3 protein: CASSFLAGGIEQFF
D gene: NA; V gene: TRBV5-5; clone size: NA; J gene: TRBJ1-3; CDR3 DNA: TGTGCCAGCAGCTTGTCGGCAGGCTTATACTCTGGAAACACCATATATTTT; CDR3 protein: CASSLSAGLYSGNTIYF
D gene: TRBD2; V gene: TRBV28; clone size: NA; J gene: TRBJ2-7; CDR3 DNA: TGTGCCAGCAGCCCTGCGGGAGCGGGTAGCTACGAGCAGTACTTC; CDR3 protein: CASSPAGAGSYEQYF
D gene: TRBD1; V gene: TRBV2; clone size: NA; J gene: TRBJ2-1; CDR3 DNA: TGTGCCAGCGGTTTAGAGGGACAGAGCTCCTACAATGAGCAGTTCTTC; CDR3 protein: CASGLEGQSSYNEQFF
D gene: TRBD1; V gene: TRBV18; clone size: once; J gene: TRBJ2-7; CDR3 DNA: TGTGCCAGCTCATTCCGGGACAGCTCCTACGAGCAGTACTTC; CDR3 protein: CASSFRDSSYEQYF
D gene: NA; V gene: TRBV6-5; clone size: NA; J gene: TRBJ2-1; CDR3 DNA: TGTGCCAGCAGTCGGGGAGGGGGATACAATGAGCAGTTCTTC; CDR3 protein: CASSRGGGYNEQFF
D gene: TRBD1; V gene: TRBV19; clone size: few; J gene: TRBJ2-7; CDR3 DNA: TGTGCCAGTAGTTTTGGACAGGGCTACGAGCAGTACTTC; CDR3 protein: CASSFGQGYEQYF
D gene: TRBD1; V gene: TRBV5-1; clone size: NA; J gene: TRBJ2-1; CDR3 DNA: TGCGCCAGCAGCTTGGGACAGGGCTACTCCTACAATGAGCAGTTCTTC; CDR3 protein: CASSLGQGYSYNEQFF
D gene: NA; V gene: TRBV7-3; clone size: NA; J gene: TRBJ1-1; CDR3 DNA: TGTGCCAGCAGCTTATCTAGTACCAGTGAAGCTTTCTTT; CDR3 protein: CASSLSSTSEAFF
D gene: TRBD1; V gene: TRBV11-2; clone size: NA; J gene: TRBJ1-1; CDR3 DNA: TGTGCCAGCAGCTTAGGGACAGGGGGCTACACTGAAGCTTTCTTT; CDR3 protein: CASSLGTGGYTEAFF
D gene: NA; V gene: TRBV5-1; clone size: NA; J gene: TRBJ1-2; CDR3 DNA: TGCGCCAGCAGCTTAGGCGGCATCGCTAATGGCTACACCTTC; CDR3 protein: CASSLGGIANGYTF
D gene: TRBD1; V gene: TRBV2; clone size: NA; J gene: TRBJ1-2; CDR3 DNA: TGTGCCAGCAGTGACCAGGGGGTCGGCTATGGCTACACCTTC; CDR3 protein: CASSDQGVGYGYTF
D gene: NA; V gene: TRBV7-9; clone size: once; J gene: TRBJ1-6; CDR3 DNA: TGTGCCAGCAGATTATCCCGGGGGGGGTCCGATTCACCCCTCCACTTT; CDR3 protein: CASRLSRGGSDSPLHF
D gene: TRBD1; V gene: TRBV19; clone size: NA; J gene: TRBJ2-7; CDR3 DNA: TGTGCCAGTAGGACAGGGGCAAACGAGCAGTACTTC; CDR3 protein: CASRTGANEQYF
D gene: NA; V gene: TRBV6-2/TRBV6-3; clone size: NA; J gene: TRBJ1-5; CDR3 DNA: TGTGCCAGCAGTTACGGGGCGGTAGGACCCAGAGGTCAGCCCCAGCATTTT; CDR3 protein: CASSYGAVGPRGQPQHF
D gene: NA; V gene: TRBV30; clone size: NA; J gene: TRBJ1-1; CDR3 DNA: TGTGCCTGGAGAGGAGGAGGGTCGGGGACTGAAGCTTTCTTT; CDR3 protein: CAWRGGGSGTEAFF
D gene: NA; V gene: TRBV21-1; clone size: NA; J gene: TRBJ1-5; CDR3 DNA: TGTGCCAGCAGCAAAGCCCCCCGGGACAGGGGGCTCAGGAATCAGCCCCAGCATTTT; CDR3 protein: CASSKAPRDRGLRNQPQHF
D gene: NA; V gene: TRBV27; clone size: NA; J gene: TRBJ2-7; CDR3 DNA: TGTGCCAGCAGTACCTCAGGCCTGTTGTACTACGAGCAGTACTTC; CDR3 protein: CASSTSGLLYYEQYF
D gene: NA; V gene: TRBV27; clone size: few; J gene: TRBJ2-1; CDR3 DNA: TGTGCCAGCAGTCCCTTTGGTTGGGTGTCGCGGGATTACAATGAGCAGTTCTTC; CDR3 protein: CASSPFGWVSRDYNEQFF
D gene: NA; V gene: TRBV30; clone size: NA; J gene: TRBJ2-7; CDR3 DNA: TGTGCCTACCTACGCTCCTACGAGCAGTACTTC; CDR3 protein: CAYLRSYEQYF
D gene: TRBD1; V gene: TRBV10-3; clone size: NA; J gene: TRBJ1-2; CDR3 DNA: TGTGCCATCAGTCGAGACAGGGATTTTGGCGATGGCTACACCTTC; CDR3 protein: CAISRDRDFGDGYTF